Listed below are T cell receptor beta chains from one sample, sequenced in a study of blood T cell repertoires in COVID-19. The method was immunoSEQ multiplex PCR; TCRdb's version includes in-frame clones alone and lacks a portion of them. The sample has some 120,000 clones; 65% to 85% are singletons. The sample comprised peripheral blood. The receptors were sampled from a man between 65 and 79 years old with acute or convalescent COVID-19. CDR3s include the opening cysteine and the closing phenylalanine or tryptophan. D genes are given only for firm matches. Clone size is stated in some rows and not others, as once, few, many or a class when expanded.

>TRBV27|TRBJ1-4|NA|NA
CASSLSPGAGQGKLFF
TGTGCCAGCAGTTTAAGCCCGGGAGCCGGACAAGGAAAACTGTTTTTT
>TRBV20-1|TRBJ1-2|NA|NA
CSAIARSGYTF
TGCAGTGCTATCGCTCGGAGCGGCTACACCTTC
>TRBV5-6|TRBJ2-2|NA|TRBD1
CASSSGTGFTGELFF
TGTGCCAGCAGCTCCGGGACAGGGTTCACCGGGGAGCTGTTTTTT
>TRBV11-1|TRBJ2-7|NA|NA
CASSLEGRVYEQYF
TGTGCCAGCAGCCTAGAGGGCAGGGTTTACGAGCAGTACTTC
>TRBV12-5|TRBJ1-2|NA|NA
CASGLGGHGYTF
TGTGCTAGTGGTTTGGGGGGGCATGGCTACACCTTC
>TRBV4-2|TRBJ1-2|few|NA
CASSPGGLKGYGYTF
TGTGCCAGCAGCCCTGGGGGCCTAAAGGGCTATGGCTACACCTTC
>TRBV2|TRBJ1-2|NA|NA
CASSTQGRKRDYGYTF
TGTGCCAGCAGTACCCAGGGCCGGAAACGAGACTATGGCTACACCTTC
>TRBV7-9|TRBJ2-2|NA|NA
CASSLRATNTGELFF
TGTGCCAGCAGCCTCCGAGCCACGAACACCGGGGAGCTGTTTTTT
>TRBV28|TRBJ1-1|NA|NA
CASSFSSRTEAFF
TGTGCCAGCAGTTTTTCATCCAGGACTGAAGCTTTCTTT
>TRBV12-2|TRBJ1-4|NA|NA
CASRPSGVGSTNEKLFF
TGTGCAAGTCGCCCGAGCGGGGTTGGCTCAACTAATGAAAAACTGTTTTTT
>TRBV5-6|TRBJ2-7|NA|TRBD1
CASSLRGGDYEQYF
TGTGCCAGCAGCTTGAGAGGGGGCGACTACGAGCAGTACTTC
>TRBV15|TRBJ1-2|NA|TRBD1
CATSSPDRVFYGYTF
TGTGCCACCAGCAGTCCTGACAGGGTGTTCTATGGCTACACCTTC
>TRBV5-1|TRBJ1-2|few|NA
CASNPGAPNYGYTF
TGCGCCAGCAATCCCGGAGCCCCTAACTATGGCTACACCTTC
>TRBV18|TRBJ1-2|few|NA
CASSPSLTGGYGYTF
TGTGCCAGCTCACCCTCATTGACAGGCGGCTATGGCTACACCTTC
>TRBV5-4|TRBJ2-2|NA|NA
CASSLRGKGNTGELFF
TGTGCCAGCAGCTTGCGGGGGAAGGGGAACACCGGGGAGCTGTTTTTT
>TRBV7-2|TRBJ1-5|NA|NA
CASSFAHSNQPQHF
TGTGCCAGCAGCTTCGCACATAGCAATCAGCCCCAGCATTTT
>TRBV5-6|TRBJ1-2|few|NA
CASSLSGSNYGYTF
TGTGCCAGCAGCTTGTCCGGTAGTAACTATGGCTACACCTTC
>TRBV6-5|TRBJ1-5|NA|TRBD1
CASRQGANQPQHF
TGTGCCTCCAGACAGGGGGCAAATCAGCCCCAGCATTTT
>TRBV10-2|TRBJ1-2|NA|TRBD1
CASSEATGIDYTF
TGCGCCAGCAGTGAAGCGACAGGGATAGACTACACCTTC
>TRBV6-5|TRBJ1-5|NA|TRBD1
CASRSTGTEQPQHF
TGTGCCAGCAGATCCACCGGGACAGAACAGCCCCAGCATTTT
>TRBV7-7|TRBJ2-1|NA|TRBD2
CASSSGVAGYNEQFF
TGTGCTAGCAGCTCGGGGGTAGCGGGGTACAATGAGCAGTTCTTC
>TRBV11-3|TRBJ2-2|NA|NA
CASSPGGELFF
TGTGCCAGCAGCCCAGGGGGGGAGCTGTTTTTT
>TRBV5-1|TRBJ2-2|few|NA
CASSSDRVTGELFF
TGCGCCAGCAGCTCCGACCGGGTCACCGGGGAGCTGTTTTTT
>TRBV18|TRBJ2-2|NA|NA
CASSPPWGQNTGELFF
TGTGCCAGCTCACCACCGTGGGGGCAGAACACCGGGGAGCTGTTTTTT
>TRBV3-1/TRBV3-2|TRBJ1-2|NA|NA
CASSPQGSNYGYTF
TGTGCCAGCAGCCCGCAGGGTTCTAACTATGGCTACACCTTC
>TRBV12-3/TRBV12-4|TRBJ1-1|NA|NA
CASSLKGEKAFF
TGTGCCAGCAGTTTAAAGGGGGAAAAAGCTTTCTTT
>TRBV2|TRBJ2-1|few|TRBD2
CASSQGLAGYNEQFF
TGTGCCAGCAGCCAGGGACTAGCGGGGTACAATGAGCAGTTCTTC
>TRBV5-1|TRBJ1-5|NA|NA
CASSLDGYSNQPQHF
TGCGCCAGCAGCCTGGACGGTTATAGCAATCAGCCCCAGCATTTT
>TRBV7-9|TRBJ1-2|NA|TRBD1
CASSRTGNYGYTF
TGTGCCAGCAGCAGGACAGGGAACTATGGCTACACCTTC
>TRBV11-2|TRBJ2-7|NA|TRBD1
CASSLGTGAYEQYF
TGTGCCAGCAGCTTAGGAACAGGGGCCTACGAGCAGTACTTC
>TRBV5-5|TRBJ1-6|NA|NA
CASSFLGTDSPLHF
TGTGCCAGCAGCTTCTTAGGTACAGATTCACCCCTCCACTTT
>TRBV15|TRBJ1-2|NA|NA
CATSPEGLYGYTF
TGTGCCACCAGCCCAGAGGGCCTCTATGGCTACACCTTC
>TRBV7-9|TRBJ2-3|few|NA
CASSLLGFTDTQYF
TGTGCCAGCAGCTTACTAGGATTCACAGATACGCAGTATTTT
>TRBV4-1|TRBJ1-1|NA|NA
CASSRDISTEAFF
TGCGCCAGCAGCCGAGATATTAGCACTGAAGCTTTCTTT
>TRBV5-6|TRBJ2-7|NA|NA
CASSPRGGIAYEQYF
TGTGCCAGCAGCCCCCGAGGGGGTATCGCCTACGAGCAGTACTTC
>TRBV24-1|TRBJ2-1|NA|NA
CATSDPQGSSYNEQFF
TGTGCCACCAGTGATCCTCAGGGGTCCTCCTACAATGAGCAGTTCTTC
>TRBV19|TRBJ2-7|NA|TRBD1
CASSSRDRRYEQYF
TGTGCCAGTAGTTCCCGGGACAGAAGGTACGAGCAGTACTTC
>TRBV6-5|TRBJ2-6|NA|TRBD1
CASRTGSSGANVLTF
TGTGCCAGCAGGACAGGGAGCTCTGGGGCCAACGTCCTGACTTTC